This T cell receptor beta chain was observed in a study of blood T cell repertoires in COVID-19. Study background: Sources were T cells, B-cell-depleted T cells, or PBMCs; the material itself was cDNA or gDNA.

Trimming took off 0 bases at V and 1 base at J, with 6 bases between the two ends. CDR3 size: 14 residues. Germline CDR1 reads MNHEY; CDR2 reads SVGEGT. TCRdb's copy holds only in-frame clones and misses some; the assay was immunoSEQ multiplex PCR. The sample lists roughly 67,000 clones; 86% were seen once. The clonotype comes from a man over 45 with acute or convalescent COVID-19. Sequencing was done on a sample of peripheral blood. The chain couples TRBV6-2 or TRBV6-3 to TRBJ1-1, with D unresolved. The CDR3 coding sequence is TGTGCCAGCAGTTACTCCGCGCGGAACACTGAAGCTTTCTTT. Its protein product is CASSYSARNTEAFF.